The 23 T cell receptor beta chains given below trace back to one sample, sequenced in a study of early T cells in non-severe SARS-CoV-2 infection. One entry per CDR3 protein, called by TCRdb with MiXCR from the 5' RACE reads. The data contain 35,000 to 55,000 distinct CDR3 sequences, about 6.5% of them seen just once; the ten biggest clones take up less than 25%. This specimen was whole blood, taken at baseline. Every receptor here comes from an adult who was a healthcare worker with PCR-confirmed SARS-CoV-2 infection or an uninfected control (not recorded which).

The sample holds a few counts of this clonotype. V and J are TRBV7-3 and TRBJ2-3; 12 bases fit TRBD2. With 2 bases clipped from V and 4 bases from J, the junction kept 1 base outside the gene matches. From germline, CDR1 is SGHTA and CDR2 FQGTGA. The CDR3 is 15 residues long. CDR3 nucleotides: TGTGCCAGCAGCTTACTAGCGGGGGGGCCAGATACGCAGTATTTT. Translating it yields CASSLLAGGPDTQYF.

The chain's CDR3 is CSASGQVQETQYF. The DNA for the CDR3 is TGCAGTGCGTCGGGACAGGTCCAAGAGACCCAGTACTTC. V usage is TRBV20-1 and J usage is TRBJ2-5; 8 nucleotides line up with TRBD1. This CDR3 has 13 residues. Germline lookup yields CDR1 DFQATT and CDR2 SNEGSKA (reference sequence). V shed 6 bases, J shed 1 base, and the junction held 4 bases outside the gene matches.

Many counts were recorded for this clonotype. The chain is built from TRBV19 and TRBJ2-5; 10 bases are shared with TRBD2. V gave up 2 bases and J gave up 5 bases; unmatched junction bases: 14. CDR3 length: 18 residues. The germline CDR1 and CDR2 sequences are LNHDA and SQIVND (reference sequence). This CDR3 reads CASSISLAGVPVRETQYF. DNA of the CDR3: TGTGCCAGTAGTATAAGCCTAGCGGGAGTACCAGTGCGGGAGACCCAGTACTTC.

This clonotype was seen ten or more times. V is TRBV12-3 or TRBV12-4 and J is TRBJ2-5; 9 bases match TRBD1. The CDR3 consists of 16 residues. V was clipped by 3 bases and J by 5 bases; unmatched bases: 10. In nucleotides, the CDR3 is TGTGCCAGCAGTTTTGTGTCGGGGACAGGGTGGGAGACCCAGTACTTC. Its translation is CASSFVSGTGWETQYF.

This clonotype was counted only a few times. The gene calls are TRBV5-6 and TRBJ1-4; D is unclear. CDR3 length: 14 residues. Germline V gene lookup returns CDR1 SGHDT and CDR2 YYEEEE. V gave up 1 base and J gave up 4 bases, with 8 bases separating them. CDR3 sequence reads: CASSLYGINEKLFF. The CDR3 nucleotides are TGTGCCAGCAGCTTGTATGGGATTAATGAAAAACTGTTTTTT.

With respect to this clonotype: One end of the junction fails to match germline, which may point to a read error. The rearrangement links TRBV7-2 to TRBJ1-6; D is undetermined. The CDR3 contains 16 residues. Looked up from germline, CDR1 is SGHTA and CDR2 is FQGNSA. Written as DNA, the CDR3 is TGTGCCAGCAGCTTACTGTGGAGCTCCTATAATTCACCCCTCCATTTT. It translates to CASSLLWSSYNSPLHF.

This clonotype occurred many times. The rearrangement uses TRBV6-6 and TRBJ2-7; D call uncertain. The germline CDR1 and CDR2 sequences are MNHNY and SVGAGI (reference sequence). Trimming pared 0 bases from V and 5 bases from J, leaving 5 bases between. The CDR3 spans 12 residues. CDR3 sequence reads: CASSYSNNEQYF. The CDR3 bases are TGTGCCAGCAGTTACTCGAATAACGAGCAGTACTTC.

This clonotype has at least ten counts. The chain carries TRBV6-5 and TRBJ1-2, with D possibly matching TRBD1 (5 bases). Germline lookup yields CDR1 MNHEY and CDR2 SVGAGI. Trimming took 10 bases from V and 1 from J, leaving 22 bases between them. The CDR3 spans 16 residues. CDR3 DNA: TGTGCCACCTCGAGACAGACTTCATCTCTTAACTATGGCTACACCTTC. It specifies CATSRQTSSLNYGYTF.

This sequence joins TRBV20-1 and TRBJ1-5, with D perhaps matching TRBD1 (6 bases). This CDR3 region has 15 residues. V dropped 2 bases and J dropped 2 bases, with 13 bases sitting between them. CDR1 is DFQATT, CDR2 SNEGSKA, per germline (reference sequence). The CDR3: CSARRGAGGNQPQHF. The CDR3 bases are TGCAGTGCTAGACGGGGGGCGGGAGGCAATCAGCCCCAGCATTTT.

This clonotype has a count of ten or more. The chain is built from TRBV7-9 and TRBJ1-3, with D unclear. In germline, CDR1 is SEHNR, CDR2 FQNEAQ (reference sequence). CDR3 length: 15 residues. Trimming pared 7 bases from V and 0 bases from J, leaving 13 bases between. The CDR3 protein is CASTPPTVSGNTIYF. For the CDR3, the DNA is TGTGCCAGCACCCCCCCCACAGTCTCTGGAAACACCATATATTTT.

This sequence joins TRBV7-9 and TRBJ2-7; D is unresolved. CDR3 length equals 14 residues. Trimming took 5 bases from V and 3 from J, leaving 14 bases between them. CDR1 SEHNR and CDR2 FQNEAQ come from the germline V gene (reference sequence). CDR3 in amino acids: CASSPSRVLYEQYF. The CDR3 DNA is TGTGCCAGCAGCCCGTCACGCGTTCTCTACGAGCAGTACTTC.

About this clonotype itself: This may arise from a read error, as a much more abundant clone is one base away. This chain joins TRBV7-8 and TRBJ1-1, with 7 bases matching TRBD1. CDR3 length: 15 amino acids. Germline-derived CDR1 and CDR2 are SGHVS and FQNEAQ. CDR3 nucleotides: TGTGCCAGCAGCATCCGGACAGGAACGAACACTGAAGCTCTCTTT. Translation: CASSIRTGTNTEALF.

This clonotype came up many times. The chain combines TRBV4-2 with TRBJ1-1; tentatively, D is TRBD1 (6 bases). Trimming removed 4 bases at V and 1 base at J, with 13 bases between. The CDR3 is made up of 15 amino acids. Germline CDR1 reads LGHNA; CDR2 reads YNFKEQ. CDR3 loop: CASSRIWGPNTEAFF. The CDR3 coding sequence is TGTGCCAGCAGCCGTATTTGGGGGCCGAACACTGAAGCTTTCTTT.

In its sample, this clonotype was seen many times. V usage is TRBV4-1 and J usage is TRBJ2-1; 10 positions agree with TRBD2. The CDR3 spans 16 residues. V dropped 0 bases and J dropped 10; count of bases not matched to a gene: 9. Germline loops: CDR1 MGHRA, CDR2 YSYEKL. The CDR3 coding sequence is TGCGCCAGCAGCCAAGAAGGAACTAGCGGGATTTTAGAGCAGTTCTTC. Encoded protein: CASSQEGTSGILEQFF.

This clonotype has more than one count but fewer than ten. The chain is built from TRBV14 and TRBJ2-3, with a weak D call TRBD1 (5 bases). Germline V lookup: CDR1 SGHDN, CDR2 FVKESK. The CDR3 runs to 15 residues. The germline V and J ends were trimmed by 0 bases and 0 bases, with 7 bases remaining between them. The CDR3 spells CASSQEWGSTDTQYF. Written as DNA, the CDR3 is TGTGCCAGCAGCCAAGAGTGGGGCAGCACAGATACGCAGTATTTT.

The chain employs TRBV27 and TRBJ1-4; maybe TRBD1 (6 bases). Germline CDR1 MNHEY, CDR2 SMNVEV (reference sequence). This CDR3 is built from 15 residues. The V end was cut by 2 bases, the J end by 7 bases, with 14 bases between. The CDR3 sequence is CASSLNDRWTEKLFF. The CDR3 DNA reads TGTGCCAGCAGTTTAAATGACAGGTGGACTGAAAAACTGTTTTTT.

This clonotype has just a few counts. The CDR3 here is CSARDRGGNTGELFF. Here the CDR3 DNA reads TGCAGTGCTAGAGACCGGGGCGGGAACACCGGGGAGCTGTTTTTT. V usage is TRBV20-1 and J usage is TRBJ2-2; D is possibly TRBD1 or TRBD2 (5 bases each). The CDR3 consists of 15 residues. Per germline, CDR1 DFQATT and CDR2 SNEGSKA (reference sequence). The V gene lost 0 bases and the J gene lost 1 base, with 9 bases spanning the gap.

Only a few counts were recorded for this clonotype. The rearrangement uses TRBV2 and TRBJ2-3; 8 bases match TRBD1. This CDR3 has 16 amino acids. V was clipped by 6 bases and J by 2 bases; unmatched bases: 10. CDR1 and CDR2 (germline): SNHLY, FYNNEI. Here the CDR3 reads CASRTHDRGNTDTQYF. The CDR3 DNA reads as TGTGCCAGCAGGACACATGACAGGGGCAACACAGATACGCAGTATTTT.

This chain links TRBV5-1 with TRBJ2-3, with 10 positions matching TRBD2. Germline loops: CDR1 SGHRS, CDR2 YFSETQ. The V gene end was trimmed by 4 bases and the J gene end by 6 bases; junction bases not matched to a gene: 5. The CDR3 has 14 amino acids. CDR3 amino acids: CASSRGTSEDTQYF. The CDR3, as DNA: TGCGCCAGCAGCAGGGGGACTAGCGAGGATACGCAGTATTTT.

There are many counts of this clonotype. The chain has TRBV30 and TRBJ2-1; no firm D call. The ends were cut back, 1 base at V and 2 bases at J, with 6 bases in the middle. Germline V gives CDR1 GTSNPN, CDR2 SVGIG (reference sequence). The CDR3 has 13 residues. CDR3 sequence reads: CAWSGSPYNEQFF. CDR3 in DNA: TGTGCCTGGAGTGGAAGCCCCTACAATGAGCAGTTCTTC.

This clonotype was detected a few times. The J gene is TRBJ2-3, the V gene TRBV6-5; D unresolved. The germline V and J ends were trimmed by 0 bases and 3 bases, with 7 bases remaining between them. The CDR3 is 14 residues long. The germline CDR1 and CDR2 sequences are MNHEY and SVGAGI. In DNA form, the CDR3 reads TGTGCCAGCAGTTACTCAGAAGGGACAGATACGCAGTATTTT. Protein: CASSYSEGTDTQYF.

In this sample, this clonotype turned up many times. V is TRBV7-3 and J is TRBJ1-6; D uncertain. The CDR3 is made up of 14 amino acids. Trimming pared 3 bases from V and 10 bases from J, leaving 13 bases between. Germline V lookup: CDR1 SGHTA, CDR2 FQGTGA. CDR3 in amino acids: CASSLDGVYSPLHF. CDR3 nucleotide sequence: TGTGCCAGCAGCTTGGACGGGGTATACTCACCCCTCCACTTT.

This clonotype was counted at least ten times. The V and J genes are TRBV6-5 and TRBJ2-7; D might be TRBD1 (5 bases). Germline V gives CDR1 MNHEY, CDR2 SVGAGI. V shed 2 bases and J shed 2 bases, with 7 bases lying between them. This CDR3 spans 13 amino acids. The CDR3 protein is CASSYRGTYEQYF. CDR3 bases: TGTGCCAGCAGTTACAGGGGAACCTACGAGCAGTACTTC.